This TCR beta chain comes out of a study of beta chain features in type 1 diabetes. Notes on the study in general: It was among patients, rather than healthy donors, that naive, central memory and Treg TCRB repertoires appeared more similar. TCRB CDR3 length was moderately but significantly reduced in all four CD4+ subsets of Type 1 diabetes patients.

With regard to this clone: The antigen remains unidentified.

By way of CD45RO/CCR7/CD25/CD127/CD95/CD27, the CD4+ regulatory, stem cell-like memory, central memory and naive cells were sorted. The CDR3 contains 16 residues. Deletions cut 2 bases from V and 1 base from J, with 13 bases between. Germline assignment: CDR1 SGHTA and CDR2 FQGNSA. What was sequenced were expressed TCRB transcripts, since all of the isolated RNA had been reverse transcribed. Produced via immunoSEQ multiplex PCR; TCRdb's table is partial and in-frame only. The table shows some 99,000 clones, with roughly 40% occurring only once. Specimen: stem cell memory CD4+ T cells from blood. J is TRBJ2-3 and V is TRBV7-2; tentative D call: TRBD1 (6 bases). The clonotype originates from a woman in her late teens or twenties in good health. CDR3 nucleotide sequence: TGTGCCAGCAGCTTACGCAGGGGATTAGGCACAGATACGCAGTATTTT. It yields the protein CASSLRRGLGTDTQYF.